The 27 T cell receptor beta chains presented below share a single source sample, sequenced in a study of blood T cell repertoires in COVID-19. The protocol was immunoSEQ multiplex PCR, while the TCRdb copy is restricted to in-frame clones and leaves out a portion. Of hundreds of thousands of clones in the sample, roughly nine tenths were seen once. Sequencing was done on a sample of PBMCs or T cells enriched from blood (not recorded which). These TCRs come from a man between 60 and 75 years old who had recovered from COVID-19.

This chain connects TRBV18 to TRBJ1-1; 8 bases align to TRBD1. The CDR3 contains 16 residues. V shed 3 bases, J shed 3 bases, and the junction held 9 bases outside the gene matches. Germline assignment: CDR1 KGHSH and CDR2 LQKENI. The CDR3 reads CASSPRRDRSYTEAFF. The CDR3 DNA follows: TGTGCCAGCTCACCTAGGAGGGACAGGAGCTACACTGAAGCTTTCTTT. The entire variable domain, with the rest obtained from reference TRBV18 and TRBJ1-1, is as follows: NAGVMQNPRHLVRRRGQEARLRCSPMKGHSHVYWYRQLPEEGLKFMVYLQKENIIDESGMPKERFSAEFPKEGPSILRIQQVVRGDSAAYFCASSPRRDRSYTEAFFGQGTRLTVV.

V and J are TRBV12-3 or TRBV12-4 and TRBJ1-2, with D hard to call. V was trimmed by 6 bases and J by 7 bases, leaving 15 bases between them. The CDR3 sequence is 13 residues long. This CDR3 reads CASSFKAAGGYTF. DNA of the CDR3: TGTGCCAGCAGCTTTAAGGCCGCAGGTGGCTACACCTTC.

To note about this clone: One junction end disagrees with the germline gene, perhaps due to a read error. The chain combines TRBV30 with TRBJ2-1; 8 nucleotides match TRBD2. There are 12 residues in the CDR3. The germline gives CDR1 GTSNPN, CDR2 SVGIG (reference sequence). The CDR3 DNA reads TGTGCCTGGAGTGTCGGGGGGGACAATCTCCTCTTC. It encodes CAWSVGGDNLLF. Supplemented by reference TRBV30 and TRBJ2-1, the full variable domain reads SQTIHQWPATLVQPVGSPLSLECTVEGTSNPNLYWYRQAAGRGLQLLFYSVGIGQISSEVPQNLSASRPQDRQFILSSKKLLLSDSGFYLCAWSVGGDNLLFGPGTRLTVL.

This chain uses TRBV7-9 with TRBJ1-5; 7 nucleotides agree with TRBD1. This CDR3 has 16 residues. V lost 1 base to trimming and J lost 4 bases; unmatched junction nucleotides: 7. Germline V CDR1 and CDR2: SEHNR, FQNEAQ (reference sequence). The CDR3: CASSLEGGLGNQPQHF. CDR3 nucleotides: TGTGCCAGCAGCTTAGAAGGGGGCTTAGGGAATCAGCCCCAGCATTTT.

The chain has TRBV6-2 or TRBV6-3 and TRBJ2-1; TRBD1 matches at 11 bases. CDR1 is MNHEY, CDR2 SVGEGT, per germline. The CDR3 has 15 residues. With 1 base clipped from V and 5 bases from J, the junction kept 1 base outside the gene matches. CDR3 protein: CASSYLGQGDNEQFF. CDR3 bases: TGTGCCAGCAGTTACTTGGGACAGGGGGACAATGAGCAGTTCTTC.

The chain couples TRBV13 to TRBJ1-5; D ambiguous. Germline assignment: CDR1 PRHDT and CDR2 FYEKMQ (reference sequence). This CDR3 has 13 amino acids. The ends were cut back, 6 bases at V and 4 bases at J, with 10 bases in the middle. CDR3 DNA sequence: TGTGCCAGCAGTCATGGGAGGAATCAGCCCCAGCATTTT. This codes for CASSHGRNQPQHF.

This chain joins TRBV7-9 and TRBJ1-5; 7 bases agree with TRBD1. Germline V gene lookup returns CDR1 SEHNR and CDR2 FQNEAQ (reference sequence). The CDR3 covers 16 residues. V lost 4 bases and J lost 3; bases outside the gene matches: 9. The CDR3 DNA follows: TGTGCCAGCAGCTGGGGGACAGTGGGAAACAATCAGCCCCAGCATTTT. The encoded protein is CASSWGTVGNNQPQHF.

The J gene is TRBJ1-4, the V gene TRBV3-1 (or the pseudogene TRBV3-2); 9 positions match TRBD1. Germline assignment: CDR1 LGHDT and CDR2 YNNKEL (reference sequence). This CDR3 has 16 residues. V lost 4 bases to trimming and J lost 8 bases; unmatched junction nucleotides: 11. CDR3 DNA sequence: TGTGCCAGCAGCCCGAGCCGGACAGGGGACGGAGAAAAACTGTTTTTT. Its translation is CASSPSRTGDGEKLFF.

This clone was picked up one time. The chain employs TRBV5-5 and TRBJ2-7, with D perhaps TRBD2 (5 bases). The CDR3 sequence is 14 residues long. CDR1 and CDR2 from the germline V gene are SGHKS and YYEKEE (reference sequence). V lost 2 bases to trimming and J lost 4 bases, with 13 bases between them. Written as DNA, the CDR3 is TGTGCCAGCAGCTTAGACTATCCCTCATACGAGCAGTACTTC. Encoded protein: CASSLDYPSYEQYF.

The gene calls are TRBV12-2 and TRBJ1-4; the table's D gene call, TRBD1, was not cross checked with the DNA. TRBV12-2 represents a pseudogene. The CDR3 is made up of 19 amino acids. The CDR3, as DNA: TGTGCAAGTCGCTTCACGGACAGGGGAGGGATAGGGGGTAATGAAAAACTGTTTTTT. Translating gives CASRFTDRGGIGGNEKLFF.

The CDR3 DNA is TGTGCCAGCAGCCACCAGGGACAGGGGGCATACACCATATATTTT. Protein product: CASSHQGQGAYTIYF. The chain uses TRBV3-1 (or the pseudogene TRBV3-2) and TRBJ1-3; 12 bases fit TRBD1. Germline V CDR1 and CDR2: LGHDT, YNNKEL (reference sequence). The ends lost 3 bases at V and 8 bases at J; junction bases unmatched: 5. The CDR3 extends over 15 amino acids.

The rearrangement uses TRBV7-3 and TRBJ2-1, with 16 positions matching TRBD2. The CDR3 loop spans 19 amino acids. Looked up from germline, CDR1 is SGHTA and CDR2 is FQGTGA. Trimming at V came to 4 bases and at J to 8 bases, leaving 14 bases not matched to a gene. CDR3 amino acids: CASSSPGLAGGPKGDEQFF. The CDR3 DNA sequence: TGTGCCAGCAGCTCTCCGGGACTAGCGGGGGGGCCCAAGGGCGATGAGCAGTTCTTC.

Here the CDR3 reads CASSITRGANYGYTF. CDR3 nucleotides: TGTGCCAGTAGTATCACACGGGGTGCTAACTATGGCTACACCTTC. The chain joins TRBV19 to TRBJ1-2, with unresolved D. Germline V CDR1 and CDR2: LNHDA, SQIVND (reference sequence). This CDR3 region has 15 residues. V was clipped by 3 bases and J by 0 bases, with 11 bases between them.

This chain links TRBV7-2 with TRBJ2-5; D is unresolved. The germline V gene encodes CDR1 SGHTA and CDR2 FQGNSA. This CDR3 contains 11 residues. Trimming left V 5 bases short and J 7 bases short, with 8 bases between. CDR3 in amino acids: CASSDQATQYF. CDR3 coding DNA: TGTGCCAGCAGCGATCAGGCGACCCAGTACTTC.

This chain connects TRBV6-5 to TRBJ1-4; 9 bases fit TRBD1. The V and J ends lost 4 bases and 6 bases, in that order; junction bases with no gene match: 3. From germline, CDR1 is MNHEY and CDR2 SVGAGI. This CDR3 has 14 residues. CDR3 nucleotide sequence: TGTGCCAGCAGTTCGGACAGGGGCTATGAAAAACTGTTTTTT. Its protein product is CASSSDRGYEKLFF.

The chain employs TRBV19 and TRBJ1-1; 9 bases are a match to TRBD1. The CDR3 has 13 residues. The V and J ends lost 6 bases and 5 bases, in that order; junction bases with no gene match: 4. Germline CDR1 LNHDA, CDR2 SQIVND (reference sequence). The CDR3 DNA reads as TGTGCCAGTAGGACAGGGGGTTGGACTGAAGCTTTCTTT. It translates to CASRTGGWTEAFF.

V gene TRBV10-3 combines with J gene TRBJ2-7; TRBD1 matches at 9 bases. V shed 2 bases and J 0 bases; nucleotides not matched to a gene: 2. CDR3 length: 15 residues. CDR1 and CDR2 from the germline V gene are ENHRY and SYGVKD. The CDR3 reads CAISEDRGTSYEQYF. Here the CDR3 DNA reads TGTGCCATCAGTGAGGACAGGGGGACCTCCTACGAGCAGTACTTC.

The table lists this clone with a few counts. This sequence joins TRBV11-2 and TRBJ2-1; 9 bases agree with TRBD1. V shed 4 bases, J shed 3 bases, and the junction held 4 bases outside the gene matches. The CDR3 consists of 15 residues. CDR1 is SGHAT and CDR2 is FQNNGV in the germline V gene. The DNA of the CDR3 is TGTGCCAGCAGCTCGCCGGACAGGGGCTACAATGAGCAGTTCTTC. It codes for CASSSPDRGYNEQFF.

The chain couples TRBV6-5 to TRBJ2-2, with D possibly TRBD1 on 6 matching bases. The CDR3 spans 15 residues. Trimming removed 5 bases at V and 5 bases at J, with 15 bases between. CDR1 and CDR2 from the germline V gene are MNHEY and SVGAGI. The CDR3 loop reads CASSPDSLATGELFF. DNA for the CDR3: TGTGCCAGCAGTCCGGACAGCCTGGCGACCGGGGAGCTGTTTTTT.

The J gene is TRBJ1-4, the V gene TRBV7-8; 9 bases agree with TRBD1. After removal of 5 bases from V and 7 bases from J, the junction contained 8 bases not matched to a gene. Germline assignment: CDR1 SGHVS and CDR2 FQNEAQ. This CDR3 contains 15 residues. CDR3 coding DNA: TGTGCCAGCAGCCTAGGGACAGGGAGGAGTGAAAAACTGTTTTTT. This codes for CASSLGTGRSEKLFF.

The rearrangement uses TRBV7-2 and TRBJ2-3; 7 bases are shared with TRBD1. The CDR3 sequence is 14 residues long. CDR1 and CDR2 from the germline V gene are SGHTA and FQGNSA. V lost 10 bases, J lost 1 base, and 8 bases stayed unmatched. The CDR3 loop reads CAIAQGQRTDTQYF. DNA of the CDR3: TGTGCCATTGCTCAGGGACAGCGCACAGATACGCAGTATTTT.

The chain carries TRBV4-2 and TRBJ1-5; 9 nucleotides match TRBD1. With 1 base clipped from V and 1 base from J, the junction kept 8 bases outside the gene matches. Germline loops: CDR1 LGHNA, CDR2 YNFKEQ. CDR3 size: 18 residues. The CDR3 is CASSQASSGTGSNQPQHF. The CDR3 DNA is TGTGCCAGCAGCCAAGCTTCCTCCGGGACAGGGAGCAATCAGCCCCAGCATTTT.

The chain joins TRBV4-1 to TRBJ1-4, with a tentative D call TRBD1 (5 bases). The V end was cut by 1 base, the J end by 6 bases, with 6 bases between. Per the germline V gene, CDR1 is MGHRA and CDR2 is YSYEKL. The CDR3 has 13 amino acids. The CDR3 spells CASSQVGDEKLFF. CDR3 coding DNA: TGCGCCAGCAGCCAAGTAGGGGATGAAAAACTGTTTTTT.

The V gene is TRBV6-5, the J gene TRBJ2-3; tentative D call: TRBD2 (6 bases). Germline CDR1 MNHEY, CDR2 SVGAGI. V was trimmed by 9 bases and J by 3 bases, leaving 16 bases between them. This CDR3 is 14 amino acids long. Written as DNA, the CDR3 is TGTGCCAGTACCACTAGCTTTGAGACAGATACGCAGTATTTT. This encodes CASTTSFETDTQYF.

This clone was seen just once. The rearrangement links TRBV2 to TRBJ2-5; 11 bases are shared with TRBD2. From germline, CDR1 is SNHLY and CDR2 FYNNEI. Unmatched junction bases numbered 4, after V lost 10 bases and J lost 3 bases. The CDR3 is 13 amino acids. CDR3 bases: TGTGCCACCAATAGCGGGGGGGAAGAGACCCAGTACTTC. Its translation is CATNSGGEETQYF.

This clone appeared once. This rearrangement joins TRBV7-3 to TRBJ2-2, with 8 bases identical to TRBD1. The V gene end was trimmed by 5 bases and the J gene end by 6 bases; junction bases not matched to a gene: 5. This CDR3 is 14 amino acids long. Germline V CDR1 and CDR2: SGHTA, FQGTGA. The CDR3 DNA is TGTGCCAGCAGCGTTAAGACAGGGGCCGGGGAGCTGTTTTTT. This translates into CASSVKTGAGELFF.

V and J are TRBV19 and TRBJ2-1, with a possible D match to TRBD1 (6 bases). CDR3 length: 17 residues. The germline gives CDR1 LNHDA, CDR2 SQIVND (reference sequence). The V and J ends lost 6 bases and 0 bases respectively, with 18 bases between them. CDR3 protein: CASRVIGGPSSYNEQFF. CDR3 coding DNA: TGTGCCAGTAGAGTCATAGGGGGTCCAAGCTCCTACAATGAGCAGTTCTTC. The full variable domain, with the rest looked up from reference TRBV19 and TRBJ2-1, is DGGITQSPKYLFRKEGQNVTLSCEQNLNHDAMYWYRQDPGQGLRLIYYSQIVNDFQKGDIAEGYSVSREKKESFPLTVTSAQKNPTAFYLCASRVIGGPSSYNEQFFGPGTRLTVL.